Given below is one T cell receptor beta chain in context. The data are from a study of blood T cells in healthy people across ages. V was cut by 0 bases and J by 5 bases, with 11 bases left in between. The CDR3 totals 15 residues. Germline V gene lookup returns CDR1 MGHRA and CDR2 YSYEKL. A second PCR, run for about 7 to 11 cycles, used a sample-barcoded 5' primer plus a J-beta primer mix. TCRdb reanalysed the 5' RACE reads using MiXCR and keeps one entry per CDR3 protein. The data show 1 million or so distinct CDR3 sequences, 20% to 25% seen once. These data are also associated with another study on T cells of mothers and their children.

The rearrangement links TRBV4-1 to TRBJ1-5; D gene uncertain. The receptor's source is a girl aged 2 to 10 in good health. Sequencing input: blood. The DNA for the CDR3 is TGCGCCAGCAGCCAAGAGACTGGGATTGATCAGCCCCAGCATTTT. This sequence encodes CASSQETGIDQPQHF.